The entry below describes one T cell receptor (beta chain). This clone has only one observation. There is no known antigen for this receptor. No qualities accompany the bases; no much larger clone lies one base away. Whole blood was collected in K2EDTA tubes by collaborating institutions according to the institutions' own protocols. For TCRbeta analysis, collaborator samples were shipped as frozen whole blood, as isolated PBMCs, or as DNA extracted from either sample type. The sample is drawn from a study of blood T cell repertoires in COVID-19 (dated by TCRdb to 2020 to 2021). As for the study more broadly: Samples covering the acute and convalescent phases of COVID-19 were provided by collaborators in the United States, Italy and Spain. The material from the prospective study consisted of cDNA or gDNA derived from T cells, B-cell-depleted T cells, or PBMCs. Deeply sampled blood TCRbeta repertoires from subjects exposed to, actively infected with, or recovered from COVID-19 were included in the dataset. A freely available public database, intended as a resource for researchers studying the immune response to SARS-CoV-2, is where the repertoires were released. Samples were obtained from the ongoing ImmuneRACE study (first 160 participants) and from over a thousand subjects provided by 6 global collaborators. A de-identified subject ID, COVID-19 status, age in years and sex were almost always included in the sample metadata. HLA class I and class II types, where available, came from metadata supplied by the sample provider rather than from assay-based typing.

TCRbeta CDR3 regions were amplified from genomic DNA using the immunoSEQ Assay, a bias-controlled multiplex PCR. In the original analysis: Within the assay, amplification of reference gene primers was used to estimate how many nucleated cells each sample contained. To quantify the absolute abundance of each unique TCRbeta CDR3 rearrangement, sequence reads were collapsed and filtered. For each sample, productive Simpson clonality was calculated as the square root of Simpson's diversity index over productive rearrangements. This immuneACCESS table, as held by TCRdb, lists in-frame sequences with V and J called but not all clones. Of the missing ones, under half trace to an unresolved V gene in checked studies; the others have no known cause. V and J calls and clone size are as listed in that table; D and trimming were resolved from the DNA. A total of about 380,000 clones appear in this sample, more than 65% of them only once. The ten largest clonotypes hold around 1% of the sample.

What the work shows at the level of the full study, not this receptor alone: Clinical and demographic metadata were provided uncurated, with the amount varying by source and participant.

The receptor's source is a human donor with acute or convalescent COVID-19. The donor label of this sample is uncertain. Sequencing was done on a sample of peripheral blood.

The CDR3 loop reads CSVEGKGGIKDEAFF. In nucleotides, the sequence is TGCAGCGTTGAAGGGAAAGGGGGAATCAAGGATGAAGCTTTCTTT. The sequence joins TRBV29-1 to TRBJ1-1, with TRBD1 as a weak D call on 6 bases. The germline V gene supplies CDR1 SQVTM and CDR2 ANQGSEA. A distance of 19 bases separates the germline ends of V and J, which lose 1 base and 7 bases respectively. The CDR3 covers 15 residues, taking in both the cysteine and the phenylalanine. The retained sequence is limited to the CDR3, 45 bases, with the frame set at the first base.